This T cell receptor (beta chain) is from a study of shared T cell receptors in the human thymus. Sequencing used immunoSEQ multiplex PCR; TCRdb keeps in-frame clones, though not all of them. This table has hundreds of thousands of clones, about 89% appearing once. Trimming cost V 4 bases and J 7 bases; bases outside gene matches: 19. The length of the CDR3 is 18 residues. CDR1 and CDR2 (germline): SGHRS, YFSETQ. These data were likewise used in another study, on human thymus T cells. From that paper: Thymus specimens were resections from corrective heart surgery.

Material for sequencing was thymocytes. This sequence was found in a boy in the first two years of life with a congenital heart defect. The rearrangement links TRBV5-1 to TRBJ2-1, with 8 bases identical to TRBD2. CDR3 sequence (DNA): TGCGCCAGCAGCCTGTCATCGGTCGGAGCGGGGGCCGAAAATGAGCAGTTCTTC. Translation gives CASSLSSVGAGAENEQFF.